This entry features one TCR beta chain sequence. This clone was counted a single time. Its antigen is still unknown. No much larger clone exists at a distance of one base, and base qualities are not known. Looking up the germline V gene yields CDR1 MDHEN and CDR2 SYDVKM. From the cysteine through the phenylalanine, the CDR3 covers 17 amino acids. Of the read, only the CDR3 DNA is kept; its 51 bases are in frame from base 1. The V and J ends are trimmed by 1 base and 1 base, leaving 16 bases between them. This specimen belongs to a study of blood T cell repertoires in COVID-19 (TCRdb year 2020). About the full investigation: Recovered participants in ImmuneRACE Cohort 3 were defined as having two consecutive negative NP/OP PCR tests, clearance from a healthcare professional, or resolution of symptoms. The collaborator samples originated in the United States, Italy and Spain and spanned the acute and convalescent phases of COVID-19. HLA class I and class II types, where available, came from metadata supplied by the sample provider rather than from assay-based typing. The dataset comprised deeply sampled blood TCRbeta repertoires from subjects exposed to, actively infected with, or recovered from COVID-19. The repertoires were released in a freely available public database intended as a resource for research on the immune response to SARS-CoV-2. A de-identified subject ID, COVID-19 status, age in years and sex were almost always included in the sample metadata. The prospective study material was composed of cDNA or gDNA derived from T cells, B-cell-depleted T cells, or PBMCs. The samples were drawn from the first 160 participants of the ongoing ImmuneRACE study and from 1,254 subjects provided by 6 global collaborators. Summary of the overall study and its limitations: Clinical and demographic metadata were provided uncurated, with the amount varying by source and participant.

The immunoSEQ Assay, a bias-controlled multiplex PCR, was used to amplify TCRbeta CDR3 regions from genomic DNA. As for the original processing: The number of nucleated cells in each sample was estimated by amplification of reference gene primers within the assay. Sequence reads were collapsed and filtered to measure the absolute abundance of every unique TCRbeta CDR3 rearrangement. Productive Simpson clonality was computed per sample as the square root of Simpson's diversity index over productive rearrangements. As stored in TCRdb, this immuneACCESS dataset retains in-frame rearrangements with V and J assigned. A fraction of the clones does not appear; measured against another copy, unresolved V genes explain less than half of the discrepancy, and the remainder lacks a known reason. Clonal size and the V and J genes are those of that table, whereas D and trimming came from the DNA. Within this sample are about 210,000 clones, with about nine tenths of them counted one time only. In total, the top ten clones hold about 7% of the sample.

In the prospective study, participants were about 18 to 95 years old, resided in about two dozen geographic areas of the United States, and were enrolled through a virtual design. In the prospective study, cohorts were assigned on the basis of participant-reported clinical history obtained from a screening survey and a study questionnaire. Each participant in the prospective study had whole blood, serum and a nasopharyngeal or oropharyngeal swab collected by mobile phlebotomists. Prospective study participants could optionally give additional blood draws and questionnaires over an approximately 2-month period. Prospective study blood samples were shipped either frozen or at room temperature before DNA extraction.

The clonotype comes from a young man in a cohort exposed to, infected with or recovered from COVID-19 (not recorded which). The chain is assembled from TRBV28 and TRBJ2-5, and possibly TRBD2, on 6 matching bases. The source material was PBMCs or T cells enriched from blood (not recorded which). Here the CDR3 is given as CASSLSMAGTLQETQYF. The nucleotide sequence reads TGTGCCAGCAGTTTATCTATGGCCGGGACTCTCCAAGAGACCCAGTACTTC. Where the CDR3 stops, the reference TRBV28 and TRBJ2-5 genes take over; the full variable domain is DVKVTQSSRYLVKRTGEKVFLECVQDMDHENMFWYRQDPGLGLRLIYFSYDVKMKEKGDIPEGYSVSREKKERFSLILESASTNQTSMYLCASSLSMAGTLQETQYFGPGTRLLVL.